What follows is one T cell receptor beta chain and its context. No antigen is known for it. Qualities for individual bases were not recorded, and no much larger clone is one base off. This specimen belongs to a study of blood T cell repertoires in COVID-19 (TCRdb year 2020). With respect to the entire study: The collaborator samples originated in the United States, Italy and Spain and spanned the acute and convalescent phases of COVID-19. Where HLA class I and class II types were available, the types were taken from metadata supplied by the sample provider, not from assay-based typing. The samples were drawn from the first 160 participants of the ongoing ImmuneRACE study and from 1,200 or so subjects provided by 6 global collaborators. The dataset comprised deeply sampled blood TCRbeta repertoires from subjects exposed to, actively infected with, or recovered from COVID-19. The prospective study material was composed of cDNA or gDNA derived from T cells, B-cell-depleted T cells, or PBMCs. The repertoires were made available in a free public database intended to serve as a resource for research on the immune response to SARS-CoV-2. Nearly every sample came with metadata listing a de-identified subject ID, COVID-19 status, age in years and sex. Broad study findings and their caveats: The quantity of clinical and demographic metadata differed by source and by participant and was supplied without curation.

The CDR3 goes from the cysteine to the phenylalanine over 14 residues. The sequence is cut down to CDR3 DNA, 42 bases in frame from base 1. The germline V gene (reference sequence) sets CDR1 to LNHNV and CDR2 to YYDKDF. The trim is 0 bases for V and 2 bases for J, with a gap of 7 bases between the germline ends. Participants in the prospective study were enrolled through a virtual design, were aged 18 to 89 years, and lived in approximately 25 United States geographic areas. Cohort assignment in the prospective study relied on participant-reported clinical history from a screening survey and a study questionnaire. In the prospective study, whole blood, serum and a nasopharyngeal or oropharyngeal swab were collected from each participant by mobile phlebotomists. Additional blood draws and questionnaires over an approximately two-month period could optionally be provided by prospective study participants. Before DNA extraction, blood samples from the prospective study were shipped at room temperature or frozen.

TCRbeta CDR3 regions were amplified from genomic DNA using the immunoSEQ Assay, a bias-controlled multiplex PCR. The authors' pipeline ran thus. The number of nucleated cells in each sample was estimated from the amplification of reference gene primers within the assay. To quantify the absolute abundance of each unique TCRbeta CDR3 rearrangement, sequence reads were collapsed and filtered. For each sample, productive Simpson clonality was calculated as the square root of Simpson's diversity index over productive rearrangements. In its TCRdb copy, this immuneACCESS table keeps in-frame sequences only and misses some clones. Where compared with another copy, unresolved V genes explain less than half of these, and the others have no known cause. D and trimming come from the DNA, and the V and J calls and clone size come from that table. Within this sample are 130,000 to 150,000 clones, with 85% to 90% of them counted one time only. Approximately 1.2% of the sample comes from the top ten.

Sequencing was performed on PBMCs or T cells enriched from blood (not recorded which). The TCR sequence derives from a woman aged 30 to 39 with acute COVID-19. The chain is assembled from TRBV15 and TRBJ1-2; the D gene is perhaps TRBD1, on 6 matching bases. The CDR3 sequence is CATSRDTGNYGYTF. The sequenced DNA is TGTGCCACCAGCAGAGATACAGGGAACTATGGCTACACCTTC.